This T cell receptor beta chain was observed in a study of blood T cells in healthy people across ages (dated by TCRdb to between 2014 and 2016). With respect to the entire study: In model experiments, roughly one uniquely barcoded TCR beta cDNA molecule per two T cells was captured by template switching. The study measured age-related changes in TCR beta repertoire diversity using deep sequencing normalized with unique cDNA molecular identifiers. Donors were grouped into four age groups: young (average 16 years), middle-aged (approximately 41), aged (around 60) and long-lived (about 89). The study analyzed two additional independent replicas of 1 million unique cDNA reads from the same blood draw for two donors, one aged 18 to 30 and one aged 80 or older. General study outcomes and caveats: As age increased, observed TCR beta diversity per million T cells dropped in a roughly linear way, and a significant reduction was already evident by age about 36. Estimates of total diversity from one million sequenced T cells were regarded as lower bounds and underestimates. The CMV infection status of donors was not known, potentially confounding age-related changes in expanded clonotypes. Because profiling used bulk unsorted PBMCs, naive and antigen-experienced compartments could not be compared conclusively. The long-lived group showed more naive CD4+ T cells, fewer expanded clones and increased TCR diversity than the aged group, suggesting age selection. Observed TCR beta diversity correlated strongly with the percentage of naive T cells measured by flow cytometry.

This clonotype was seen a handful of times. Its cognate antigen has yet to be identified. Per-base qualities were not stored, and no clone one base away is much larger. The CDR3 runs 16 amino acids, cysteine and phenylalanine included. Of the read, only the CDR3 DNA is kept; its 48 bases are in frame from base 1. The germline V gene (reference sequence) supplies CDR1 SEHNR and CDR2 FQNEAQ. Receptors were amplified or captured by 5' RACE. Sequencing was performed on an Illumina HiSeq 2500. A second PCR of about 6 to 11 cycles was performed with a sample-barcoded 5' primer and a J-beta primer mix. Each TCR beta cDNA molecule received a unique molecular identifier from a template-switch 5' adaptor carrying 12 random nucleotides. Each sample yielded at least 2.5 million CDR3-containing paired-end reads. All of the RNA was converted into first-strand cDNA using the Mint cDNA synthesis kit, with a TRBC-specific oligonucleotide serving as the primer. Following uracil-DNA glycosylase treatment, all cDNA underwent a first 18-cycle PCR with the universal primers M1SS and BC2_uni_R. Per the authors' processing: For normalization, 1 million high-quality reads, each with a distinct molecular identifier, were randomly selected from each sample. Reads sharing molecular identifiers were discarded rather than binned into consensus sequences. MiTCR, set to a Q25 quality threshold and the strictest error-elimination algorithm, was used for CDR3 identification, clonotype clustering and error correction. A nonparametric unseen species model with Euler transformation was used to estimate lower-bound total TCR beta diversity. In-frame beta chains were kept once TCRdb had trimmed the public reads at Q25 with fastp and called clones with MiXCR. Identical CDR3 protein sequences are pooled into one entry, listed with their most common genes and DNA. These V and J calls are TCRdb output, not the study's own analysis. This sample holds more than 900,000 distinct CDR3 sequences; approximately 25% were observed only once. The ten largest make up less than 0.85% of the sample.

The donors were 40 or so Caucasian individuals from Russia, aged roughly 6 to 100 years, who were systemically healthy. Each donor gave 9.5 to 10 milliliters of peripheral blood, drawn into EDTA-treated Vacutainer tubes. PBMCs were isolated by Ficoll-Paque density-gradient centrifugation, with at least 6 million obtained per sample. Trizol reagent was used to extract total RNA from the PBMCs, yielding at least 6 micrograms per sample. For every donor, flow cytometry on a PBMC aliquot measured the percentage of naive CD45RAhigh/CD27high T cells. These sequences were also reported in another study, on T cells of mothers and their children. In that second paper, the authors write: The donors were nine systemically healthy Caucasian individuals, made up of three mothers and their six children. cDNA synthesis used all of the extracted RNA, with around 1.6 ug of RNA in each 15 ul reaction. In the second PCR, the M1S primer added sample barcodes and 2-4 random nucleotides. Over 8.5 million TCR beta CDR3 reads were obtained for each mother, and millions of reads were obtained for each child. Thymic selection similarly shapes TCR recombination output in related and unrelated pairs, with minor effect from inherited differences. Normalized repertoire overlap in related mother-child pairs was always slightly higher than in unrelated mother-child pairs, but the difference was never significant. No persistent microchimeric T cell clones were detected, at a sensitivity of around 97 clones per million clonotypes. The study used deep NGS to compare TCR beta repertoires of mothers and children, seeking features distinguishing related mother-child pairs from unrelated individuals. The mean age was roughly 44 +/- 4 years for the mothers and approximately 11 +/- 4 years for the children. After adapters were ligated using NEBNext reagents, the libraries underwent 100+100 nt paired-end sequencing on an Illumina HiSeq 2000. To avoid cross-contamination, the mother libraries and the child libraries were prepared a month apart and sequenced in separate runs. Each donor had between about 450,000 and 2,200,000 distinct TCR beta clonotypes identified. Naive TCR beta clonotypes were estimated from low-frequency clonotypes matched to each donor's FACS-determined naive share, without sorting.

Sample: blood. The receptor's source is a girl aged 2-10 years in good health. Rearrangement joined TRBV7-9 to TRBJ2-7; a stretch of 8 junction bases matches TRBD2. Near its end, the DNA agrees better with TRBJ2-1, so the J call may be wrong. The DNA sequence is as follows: TGTGCCAGCAGCTATGATGGGGAGCGGGAGACCGATGAGCAGTTCTTC. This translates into CASSYDGERETDEQFF.